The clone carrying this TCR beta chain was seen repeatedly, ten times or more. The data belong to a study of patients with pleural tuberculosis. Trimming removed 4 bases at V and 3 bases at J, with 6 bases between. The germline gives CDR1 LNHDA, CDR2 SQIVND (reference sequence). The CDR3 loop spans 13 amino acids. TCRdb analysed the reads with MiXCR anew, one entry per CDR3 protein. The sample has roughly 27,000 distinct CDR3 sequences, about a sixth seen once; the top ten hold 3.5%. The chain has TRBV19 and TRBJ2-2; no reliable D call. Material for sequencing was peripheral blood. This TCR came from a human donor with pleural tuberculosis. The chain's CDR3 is CASSTMDTGELFF. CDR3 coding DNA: TGTGCCAGTAGTACAATGGACACCGGGGAGCTGTTTTTT. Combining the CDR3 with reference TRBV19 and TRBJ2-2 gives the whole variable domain DGGITQSPKYLFRKEGQNVTLSCEQNLNHDAMYWYRQDPGQGLRLIYYSQIVNDFQKGDIAEGYSVSREKKESFPLTVTSAQKNPTAFYLCASSTMDTGELFFGEGSRLTVL.